This entry lists 5 T cell receptor beta chains sequenced from one sample in a study of T-cell reconstitution after alpha-beta-depleted transplantation in children. Unique molecular identifiers featured in how the TCRbeta library was prepared. One entry per CDR3 protein, called by TCRdb with MiXCR from the PCR reads. The table shows about 980,000 distinct CDR3 sequences, with about 29% occurring only once. The specimen comprised PBMCs, mostly from graft donor cells, sampled 360 days after TCRalphabeta/CD19-depleted stem cell transplant. These TCRs come from a boy in the first two years of life who had a stem cell transplant for SCID, so the T cells may come from the graft donor.

This chain joins TRBV28 and TRBJ2-1; the D is unclear. Germline assignment: CDR1 MDHEN and CDR2 SYDVKM. Trimming took 3 bases from V and 6 from J, leaving 9 bases between them. The CDR3 sequence is 13 residues long. The CDR3 here is CASSFRVGNEQFF. The CDR3 DNA reads as TGTGCCAGCAGTTTTCGGGTTGGCAATGAGCAGTTCTTC.

V gene TRBV7-6 combines with J gene TRBJ2-4, with D tentatively TRBD1 (5 bases). This CDR3 spans 16 amino acids. V gave up 4 bases and J gave up 0 bases, with 13 bases separating them. Germline V lookup: CDR1 SGHVS, CDR2 FNYEAQ. CDR3 residues: CASSSGDSLAKNIQYF. DNA of the CDR3: TGTGCCAGCAGCTCGGGTGACAGTTTAGCCAAAAACATTCAGTACTTC. Full variable domain (remainder filled in from reference TRBV7-6 and TRBJ2-4): GAGVSQSPRYKVTKRGQDVALRCDPISGHVSLYWYRQALGQGPEFLTYFNYEAQQDKSGLPNDRFSAERPEGSISTLTIQRTEQRDSAMYRCASSSGDSLAKNIQYFGAGTRLSVL.

This clonotype was observed at least ten times. The rearrangement links TRBV12-3 or TRBV12-4 to TRBJ2-7; no firm D call. Trimming shortened V by 1 base and J by 6 bases, and 25 bases separated the two germline ends. There are 18 residues in the CDR3. The CDR3 DNA is TGTGCCAGCAGTTTAGTGGTCTTTCGGGCAGGCGGCCCGGGCGAGCAGTACTTC. Translating gives CASSLVVFRAGGPGEQYF.

This clonotype was counted between two and nine times. The chain links TRBV20-1 to TRBJ1-4, with D possibly matching TRBD1 (6 bases). CDR1 and CDR2 from the germline V gene are DFQATT and SNEGSKA (reference sequence). The ends were cut back, 6 bases at V and 7 bases at J, with 18 bases in the middle. The CDR3 runs to 14 residues. Here the CDR3 DNA reads TGCAGTGCACCCCCCCAGGGGCTTAGTGAAAAACTGTTTTTT. Translated, it gives CSAPPQGLSEKLFF.

This clonotype was seen more than once but under ten times. The chain couples TRBV27 to TRBJ1-1, with 7 bases that match TRBD1. The CDR3 loop spans 16 amino acids. The J segment lost 1 base and the V segment lost 6 bases, leaving 11 bases of the junction unmatched. The germline V gene encodes CDR1 MNHEY and CDR2 SMNVEV (reference sequence). DNA of the CDR3: TGTGCCAGCAGCCTTTACGGAGGGGGCGGGAACACTGAAGCTTTCTTT. Amino acid sequence: CASSLYGGGGNTEAFF.